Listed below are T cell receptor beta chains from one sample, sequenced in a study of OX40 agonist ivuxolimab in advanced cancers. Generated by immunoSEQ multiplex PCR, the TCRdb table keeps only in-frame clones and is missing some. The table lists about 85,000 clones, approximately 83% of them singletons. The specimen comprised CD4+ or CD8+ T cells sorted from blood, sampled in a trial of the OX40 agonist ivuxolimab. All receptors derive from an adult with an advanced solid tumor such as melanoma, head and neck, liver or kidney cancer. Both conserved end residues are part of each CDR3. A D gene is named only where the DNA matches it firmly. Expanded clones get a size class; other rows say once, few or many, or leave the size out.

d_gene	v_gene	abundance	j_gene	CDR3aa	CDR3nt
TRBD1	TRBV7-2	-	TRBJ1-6	CASSLNTGENSPLHF	TGTGCCAGCAGCTTAAATACAGGGGAGAATTCACCCCTCCACTTT
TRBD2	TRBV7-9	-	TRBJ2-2	CASSPRAGGDTGELFF	TGTGCCAGCAGCCCCCGGGCCGGGGGGGACACCGGGGAGCTGTTTTTT
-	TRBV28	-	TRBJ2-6	CASSLSSGANVLTF	TGTGCCAGCAGTTTGAGCTCTGGGGCCAACGTCCTGACTTTC
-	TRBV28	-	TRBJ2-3	CASSLSGTGTDTQYF	TGTGCCAGCAGTTTATCGGGAACAGGCACAGATACGCAGTATTTT
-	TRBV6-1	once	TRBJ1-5	CASRVDGNQPQHF	TGTGCCAGCAGGGTAGATGGCAATCAGCCCCAGCATTTT
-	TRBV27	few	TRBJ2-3	CASSWSGGLPDTQYF	TGTGCCAGCAGTTGGTCGGGGGGCCTCCCAGATACGCAGTATTTT
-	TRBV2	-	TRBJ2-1	CASSQGSSPDYEQFF	TGTGCCAGCAGTCAGGGGTCTTCCCCCGATTATGAGCAGTTCTTC
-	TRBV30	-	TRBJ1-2	CAWSLGGYGYTF	TGTGCCTGGAGTCTGGGGGGGTATGGCTACACCTTC
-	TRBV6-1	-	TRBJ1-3	CASSISFSGNTIYF	TGTGCCAGCAGTATCAGCTTCTCTGGAAACACCATATATTTT
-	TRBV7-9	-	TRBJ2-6	CASSFGANVLTF	TGTGCCAGCAGCTTTGGGGCCAACGTCCTGACTTTC
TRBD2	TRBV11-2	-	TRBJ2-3	CASSLSGGASDTQYF	TGTGCCAGCAGCCTTAGCGGGGGGGCATCAGATACGCAGTATTTT
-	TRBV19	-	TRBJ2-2	CASSIGTNTGELFF	TGTGCCAGTAGTATAGGAACAAACACCGGGGAGCTGTTTTTT
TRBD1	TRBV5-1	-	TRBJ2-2	CASSPNRGSNTGELFF	TGCGCCAGCAGCCCTAACAGGGGCTCTAACACCGGGGAGCTGTTTTTT
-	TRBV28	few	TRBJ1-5	CASSDANQPQHF	TGTGCCAGCAGTGACGCTAATCAGCCCCAGCATTTT
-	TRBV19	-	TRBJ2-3	CASSPRGAGDTQYF	TGTGCCAGTAGTCCCCGGGGGGCGGGAGATACGCAGTATTTT
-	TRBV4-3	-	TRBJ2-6	CASSQENSGANVLTF	TGCGCCAGCAGCCAAGAAAACTCTGGGGCCAACGTCCTGACTTTC
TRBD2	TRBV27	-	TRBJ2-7	CASTTSGTYEQYF	TGTGCCAGCACGACTAGCGGAACCTACGAGCAGTACTTC
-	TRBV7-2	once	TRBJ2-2	CASSYWGTGELFF	TGTGCCAGCAGCTACTGGGGAACCGGGGAGCTGTTTTTT
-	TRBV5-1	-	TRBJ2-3	CASSSDVGFTDTQYF	TGCGCCAGCAGCTCAGACGTCGGGTTCACAGATACGCAGTATTTT
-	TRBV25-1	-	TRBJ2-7	CASSEVTWRVDEQYF	TGTGCCAGCAGTGAAGTGACCTGGAGGGTAGACGAGCAGTACTTC
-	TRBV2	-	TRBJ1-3	CASRTGFSGNTIYF	TGTGCCAGCAGAACAGGATTCTCTGGAAACACCATATATTTT
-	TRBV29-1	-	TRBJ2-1	CSVLTTGAGEQFF	TGCAGCGTTTTGACAACCGGGGCCGGTGAGCAGTTCTTC
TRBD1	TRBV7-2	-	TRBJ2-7	CASSPRGGEYEQYF	TGTGCCAGCAGCCCACGAGGGGGCGAGTACGAGCAGTACTTC
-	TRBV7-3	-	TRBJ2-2	CASSLADPFRELFF	TGTGCCAGCAGCTTAGCAGACCCATTCAGGGAGCTGTTTTTT
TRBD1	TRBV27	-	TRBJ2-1	CASSLDRGSEQFF	TGTGCCAGCAGTTTAGACAGGGGATCTGAGCAGTTCTTC
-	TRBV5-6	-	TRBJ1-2	CASSLLRGPNGYTF	TGTGCCAGCAGCCTATTAAGGGGACCCAATGGCTACACCTTC
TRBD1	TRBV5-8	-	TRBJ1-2	CASSAPPDRVAYYGYTF	TGTGCCAGCAGCGCCCCGCCGGACAGGGTAGCTTACTATGGCTACACCTTC
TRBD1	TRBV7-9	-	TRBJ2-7	CASSYTRTGPGVQYF	TGTGCCAGCAGTTACACACGGACAGGGCCAGGGGTGCAGTACTTC
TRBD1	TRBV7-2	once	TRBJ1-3	CASSSQGETIYF	TGTGCCAGCAGCTCACAGGGGGAGACCATATATTTT
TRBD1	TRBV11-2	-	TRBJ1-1	CASSVHPTGGTEAFF	TGTGCCAGCAGCGTCCACCCCACAGGGGGCACTGAAGCTTTCTTT
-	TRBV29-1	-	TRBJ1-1	CSVGGMNTEAFF	TGCAGCGTAGGTGGGATGAACACTGAAGCTTTCTTT
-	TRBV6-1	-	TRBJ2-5	CASSEALRGAPQETQYF	TGTGCCAGCAGTGAAGCGCTTCGGGGGGCGCCGCAAGAGACCCAGTACTTC
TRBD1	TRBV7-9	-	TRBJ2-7	CASSSDGQALGEQYF	TGTGCCAGCAGCTCTGACGGACAGGCCCTAGGGGAGCAGTACTTC
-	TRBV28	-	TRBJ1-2	CASNGGGYGYTF	TGTGCCAGCAATGGGGGCGGCTATGGCTACACCTTC
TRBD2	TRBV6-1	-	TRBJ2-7	CASRGGTQVYEQYF	TGTGCCAGCAGGGGGGGGACGCAGGTCTACGAGCAGTACTTC
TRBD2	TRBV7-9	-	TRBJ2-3	CASRDYYTDTQYF	TGTGCCAGCCGGGACTACTACACAGATACGCAGTATTTT